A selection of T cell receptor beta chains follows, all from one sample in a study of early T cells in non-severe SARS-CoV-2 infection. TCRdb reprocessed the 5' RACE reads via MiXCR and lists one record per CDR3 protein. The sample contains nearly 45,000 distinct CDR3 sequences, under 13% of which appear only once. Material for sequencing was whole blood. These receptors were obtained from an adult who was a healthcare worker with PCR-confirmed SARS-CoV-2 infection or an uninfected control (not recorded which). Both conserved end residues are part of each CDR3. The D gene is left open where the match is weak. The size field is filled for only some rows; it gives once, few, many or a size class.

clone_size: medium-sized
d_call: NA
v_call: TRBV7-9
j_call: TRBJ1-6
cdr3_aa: CASRTGSMNSPLHF
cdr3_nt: TGTGCCAGCAGAACCGGGTCCATGAATTCACCCCTCCACTTT

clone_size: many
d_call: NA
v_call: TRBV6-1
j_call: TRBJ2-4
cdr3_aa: CASKGVINIQYF
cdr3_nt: TGTGCCAGCAAGGGGGTCATAAACATTCAGTACTTC

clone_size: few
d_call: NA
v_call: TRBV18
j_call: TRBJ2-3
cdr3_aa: CASSPEGEFTDTQYF
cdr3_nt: TGTGCCAGCTCACCAGAGGGGGAGTTCACAGATACGCAGTATTTT

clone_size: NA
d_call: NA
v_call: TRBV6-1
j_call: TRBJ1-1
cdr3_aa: CASSEVRVATEAFF
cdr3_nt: TGTGCCAGCAGTGAAGTGCGGGTGGCCACTGAAGCTTTCTTT

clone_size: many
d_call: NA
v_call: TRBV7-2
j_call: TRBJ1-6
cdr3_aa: CASSFDGGSYNSPLHF
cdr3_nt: TGTGCCAGCAGCTTTGATGGCGGGTCCTATAATTCACCCCTCCACTTT

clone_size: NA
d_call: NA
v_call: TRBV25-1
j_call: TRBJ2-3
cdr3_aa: CASSFDRYTDTQYF
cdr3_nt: TGTGCCAGCAGTTTTGATAGGTACACAGATACGCAGTATTTT

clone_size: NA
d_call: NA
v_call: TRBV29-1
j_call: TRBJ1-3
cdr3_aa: CSVAVMGPGNTIYF
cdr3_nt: TGCAGCGTAGCCGTCATGGGGCCAGGAAACACCATATATTTT

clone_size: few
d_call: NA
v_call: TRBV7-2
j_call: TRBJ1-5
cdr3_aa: CASSLGGTDRNQPQHF
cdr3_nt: TGTGCCAGCAGCTTAGGCGGGACGGATCGCAATCAGCCCCAGCATTTT

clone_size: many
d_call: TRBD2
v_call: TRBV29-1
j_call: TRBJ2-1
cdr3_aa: CSVDGSEGLSYNEQFF
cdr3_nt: TGCAGCGTTGATGGGAGTGAGGGACTATCCTACAATGAGCAGTTCTTC

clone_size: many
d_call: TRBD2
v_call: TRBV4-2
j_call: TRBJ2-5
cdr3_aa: CASSQVTGGGEETQYF
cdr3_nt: TGTGCCAGCAGCCAAGTAACGGGCGGGGGGGAAGAGACCCAGTACTTC

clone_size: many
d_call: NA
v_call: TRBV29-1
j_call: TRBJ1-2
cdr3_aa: CSGGGVLYGYTF
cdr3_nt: TGCAGCGGGGGGGGTGTCCTCTATGGCTACACCTTC

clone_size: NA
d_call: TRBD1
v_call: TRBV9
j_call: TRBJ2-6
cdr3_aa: CASSAGQGAHSGANVLTF
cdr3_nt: TGTGCCAGCAGCGCAGGACAGGGGGCCCACTCTGGGGCCAACGTCCTGACTTTC

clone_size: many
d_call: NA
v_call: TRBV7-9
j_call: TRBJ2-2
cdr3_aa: CASSSAYGGPTGELFF
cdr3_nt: TGTGCCAGCAGCTCCGCGTACGGAGGACCTACCGGGGAGCTGTTTTTT

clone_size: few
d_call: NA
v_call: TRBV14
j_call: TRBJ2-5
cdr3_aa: CASSQVRKQETQYF
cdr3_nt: TGTGCCAGCAGCCAAGTCCGGAAGCAAGAGACCCAGTACTTC

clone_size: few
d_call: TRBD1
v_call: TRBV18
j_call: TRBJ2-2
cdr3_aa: CASSLKAGTVNTGELFF
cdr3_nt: TGTGCCAGCTCACTCAAGGCTGGGACAGTTAACACCGGGGAGCTGTTTTTT

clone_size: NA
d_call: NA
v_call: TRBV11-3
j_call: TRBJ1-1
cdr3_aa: CASSLDLQGKGEAFF
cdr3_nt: TGTGCCAGCAGCTTAGATCTACAGGGCAAGGGTGAAGCTTTCTTT

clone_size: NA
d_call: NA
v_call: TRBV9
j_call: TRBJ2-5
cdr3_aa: CASSVAGPPETQYF
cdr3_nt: TGTGCCAGCAGCGTAGCGGGACCCCCCGAGACCCAGTACTTC

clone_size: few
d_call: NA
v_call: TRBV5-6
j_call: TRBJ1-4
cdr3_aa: CASSGEGEKLFF
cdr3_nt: TGTGCCAGCAGCGGCGAGGGGGAAAAACTGTTTTTT

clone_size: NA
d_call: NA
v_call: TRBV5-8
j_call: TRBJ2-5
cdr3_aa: CASSLTGGAGETQYF
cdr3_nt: TGTGCCAGCAGCTTGACTGGGGGCGCGGGGGAGACCCAGTACTTC

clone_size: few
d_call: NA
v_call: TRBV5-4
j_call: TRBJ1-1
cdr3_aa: CASSLERGVIGTEAFF
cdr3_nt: TGTGCCAGCAGCTTGGAAAGGGGGGTCATCGGCACTGAAGCTTTCTTT

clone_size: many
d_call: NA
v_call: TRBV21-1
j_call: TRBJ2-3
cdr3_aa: CASDPQAGDTDTQYF
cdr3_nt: TGTGCCAGCGATCCGCAAGCGGGGGACACAGATACGCAGTATTTT

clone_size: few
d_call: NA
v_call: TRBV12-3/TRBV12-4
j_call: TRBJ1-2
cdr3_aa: CASSFPRQRRGYTF
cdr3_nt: TGTGCCAGCAGTTTCCCGCGACAGCGCCGCGGCTACACCTTC

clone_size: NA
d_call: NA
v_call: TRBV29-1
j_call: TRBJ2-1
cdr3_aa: CSVEETSGWYNEQFF
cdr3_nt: TGCAGCGTTGAAGAGACATCGGGATGGTACAATGAGCAGTTCTTC

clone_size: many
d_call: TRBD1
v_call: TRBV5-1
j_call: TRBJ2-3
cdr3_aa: CASSLTGTGGKGRTDTQYF
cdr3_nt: TGCGCCAGCAGCTTGACCGGGACAGGGGGTAAGGGCCGCACAGATACGCAGTATTTT

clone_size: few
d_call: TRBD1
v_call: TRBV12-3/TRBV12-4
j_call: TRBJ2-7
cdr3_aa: CASSLDVGWDREFKEQYF
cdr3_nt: TGTGCCAGCAGTTTGGACGTAGGGTGGGACAGGGAATTTAAGGAGCAGTACTTC

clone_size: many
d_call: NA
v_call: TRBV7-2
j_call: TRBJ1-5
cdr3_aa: CASSLLGAWGNQPQHF
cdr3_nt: TGTGCCAGCAGCTTATTGGGGGCATGGGGTAATCAGCCCCAGCATTTT

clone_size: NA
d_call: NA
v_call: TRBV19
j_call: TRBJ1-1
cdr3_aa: CASTNMNTEAFF
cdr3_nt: TGTGCCAGTACCAACATGAACACTGAAGCTTTCTTT

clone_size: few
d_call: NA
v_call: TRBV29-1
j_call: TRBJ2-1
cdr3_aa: CSVEDWTDNEQFF
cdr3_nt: TGCAGCGTTGAGGACTGGACAGACAATGAGCAGTTCTTC

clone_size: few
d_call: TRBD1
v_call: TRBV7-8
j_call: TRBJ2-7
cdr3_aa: CASSLNPPGQVSYEQYF
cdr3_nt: TGTGCCAGCAGCTTAAATCCCCCCGGACAGGTGTCCTACGAGCAGTACTTC

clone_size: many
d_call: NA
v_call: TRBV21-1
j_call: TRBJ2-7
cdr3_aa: CASSRDRPIYEQYF
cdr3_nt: TGTGCCAGCAGCAGAGACAGGCCCATCTACGAGCAGTACTTC

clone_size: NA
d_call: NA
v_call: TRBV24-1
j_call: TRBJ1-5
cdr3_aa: CATSAVDQPQHF
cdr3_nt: TGTGCCACCAGTGCGGTGGATCAGCCCCAGCATTTT

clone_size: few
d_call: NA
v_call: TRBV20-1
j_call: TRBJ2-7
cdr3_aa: CSAEQSYEQYF
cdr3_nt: TGCAGTGCTGAACAATCCTACGAGCAGTACTTC

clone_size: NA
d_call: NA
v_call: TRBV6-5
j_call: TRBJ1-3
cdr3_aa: CASSPSRGRDSGNTIYF
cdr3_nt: TGTGCCAGCAGCCCCTCCCGCGGCAGGGACTCTGGAAACACCATATATTTT

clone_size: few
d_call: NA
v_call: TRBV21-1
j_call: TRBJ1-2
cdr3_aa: CASSPPTGANYGYTF
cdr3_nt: TGTGCCAGCAGCCCCCCGACAGGGGCTAACTATGGCTACACCTTC

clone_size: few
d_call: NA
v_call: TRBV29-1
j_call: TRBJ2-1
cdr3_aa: CSVRTKANSEQFF
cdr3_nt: TGCAGCGTCCGGACTAAGGCTAATTCCGAGCAGTTCTTC

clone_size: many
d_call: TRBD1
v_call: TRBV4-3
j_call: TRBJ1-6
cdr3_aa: CASSQEGGAHNSPLHF
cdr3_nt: TGCGCCAGCAGCCAAGAAGGGGGCGCCCATAATTCACCCCTCCACTTT

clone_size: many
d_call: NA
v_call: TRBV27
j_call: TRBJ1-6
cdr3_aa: CASSLSFDSPLHF
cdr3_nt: TGTGCCAGCAGTTTATCGTTTGATTCACCCCTCCACTTT

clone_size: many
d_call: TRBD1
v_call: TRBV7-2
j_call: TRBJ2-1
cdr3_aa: CASSPQGFYEQFF
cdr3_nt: TGTGCCAGCAGCCCACAGGGGTTTTATGAGCAGTTCTTC

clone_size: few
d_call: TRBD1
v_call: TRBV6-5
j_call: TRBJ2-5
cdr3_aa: CASSTGDSSVETQYF
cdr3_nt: TGTGCCAGCAGCACTGGGGACAGTTCGGTGGAGACCCAGTACTTC

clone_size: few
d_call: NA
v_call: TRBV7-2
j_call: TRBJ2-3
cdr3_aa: CASRLQGVTVRLTDTQYF
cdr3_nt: TGTGCCAGCAGATTACAGGGCGTGACTGTCCGCCTCACAGATACGCAGTATTTT

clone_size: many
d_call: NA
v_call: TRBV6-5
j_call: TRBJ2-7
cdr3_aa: CASSQGSYEQYF
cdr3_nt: TGTGCCAGCAGCCAGGGCAGCTACGAGCAGTACTTC

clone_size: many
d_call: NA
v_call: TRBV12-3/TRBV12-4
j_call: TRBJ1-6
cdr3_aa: CASRREGPGSYNSPLHF
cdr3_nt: TGTGCCAGCAGAAGGGAGGGCCCGGGGTCCTATAATTCACCCCTCCACTTT

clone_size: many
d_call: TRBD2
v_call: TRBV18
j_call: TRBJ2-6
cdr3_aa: CASHTSGSSGANVLTF
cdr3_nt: TGTGCCAGCCACACTAGCGGGAGCTCTGGGGCCAACGTCCTGACTTTC

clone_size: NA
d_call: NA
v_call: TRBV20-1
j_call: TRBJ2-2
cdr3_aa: CSARTGTANTGELFF
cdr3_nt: TGCAGTGCTAGAACCGGGACTGCTAACACCGGGGAGCTGTTTTTT

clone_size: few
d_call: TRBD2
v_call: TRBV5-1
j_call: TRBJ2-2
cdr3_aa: CASSLVRGAGELFF
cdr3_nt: TGCGCCAGCAGCTTGGTTCGGGGGGCCGGGGAGCTGTTTTTT

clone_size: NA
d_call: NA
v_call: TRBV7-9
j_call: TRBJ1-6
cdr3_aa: CASKKGGDGNSPLHF
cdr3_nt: TGTGCCAGCAAGAAGGGGGGCGACGGGAATTCACCCCTCCACTTT

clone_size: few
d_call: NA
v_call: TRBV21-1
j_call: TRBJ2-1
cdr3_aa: CASSTPGTDNEQFF
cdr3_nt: TGTGCCAGCAGCACCCCCGGGACCGACAATGAGCAGTTCTTC

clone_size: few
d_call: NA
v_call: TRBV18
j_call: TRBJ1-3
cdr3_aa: CASSPVDRISGNTIYF
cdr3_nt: TGTGCCAGCTCACCGGTTGACAGAATCTCTGGAAACACCATATATTTT

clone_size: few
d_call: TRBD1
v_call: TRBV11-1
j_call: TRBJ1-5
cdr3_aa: CARRGQGDWPQHF
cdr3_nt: TGTGCCAGAAGGGGACAGGGAGACTGGCCCCAGCATTTT

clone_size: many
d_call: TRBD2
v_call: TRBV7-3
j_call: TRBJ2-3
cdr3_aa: CASSLVGLAALTDTQYF
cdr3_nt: TGTGCCAGCAGCCTGGTGGGACTAGCGGCTCTCACAGATACGCAGTATTTT

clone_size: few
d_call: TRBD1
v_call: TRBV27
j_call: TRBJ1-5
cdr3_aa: CASSRGTGRNQPQHF
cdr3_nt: TGTGCCAGCAGCCGAGGGACAGGACGCAATCAGCCCCAGCATTTT

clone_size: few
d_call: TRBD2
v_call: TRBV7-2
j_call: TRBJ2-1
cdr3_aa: CASRSLAGGWNEQFF
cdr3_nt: TGTGCCAGCAGATCCCTAGCGGGGGGATGGAATGAGCAGTTCTTC

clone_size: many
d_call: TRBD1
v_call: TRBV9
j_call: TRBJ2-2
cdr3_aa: CASSTSRDRGWTGELFF
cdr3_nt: TGTGCCAGCAGCACAAGCCGGGACAGGGGTTGGACCGGGGAGCTGTTTTTT

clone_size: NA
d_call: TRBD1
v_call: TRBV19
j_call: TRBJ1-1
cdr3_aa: CASSIDGYDRGNTEAFF
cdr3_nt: TGTGCCAGTAGTATAGATGGCTATGACAGGGGGAACACTGAAGCTTTCTTT